Listed here are 11 T cell receptor beta chains from one sample, sequenced in a study of OX40 agonist ivuxolimab in advanced cancers. Here immunoSEQ multiplex PCR was the method, and the copy in TCRdb shows in-frame clones only, minus some. The repertoire includes tens of thousands of clones, roughly 80% of them detected once, and less than 3.5% sits in the top ten. Sequenced material: CD4+ or CD8+ T cells sorted from blood, taken in a trial of the OX40 agonist ivuxolimab. The receptors stem from an adult with an advanced solid tumor such as melanoma, head and neck, liver or kidney cancer.

The V and J genes are TRBV7-9 and TRBJ2-1, with 10 bases lining up with TRBD1. The ends lost 8 bases at V and 7 bases at J; junction bases unmatched: 11. Per the germline V gene, CDR1 is SEHNR and CDR2 is FQNEAQ (reference sequence). CDR3 size: 15 residues. CDR3 protein: CASGRTGGMGNEQFF. CDR3 nucleotides: TGTGCCAGCGGAAGGACAGGGGGGATGGGGAATGAGCAGTTCTTC.

The chain couples TRBV7-3 to TRBJ2-7; TRBD2 might be the D (6 bases). The CDR3 totals 14 residues. Per germline, CDR1 SGHTA and CDR2 FQGTGA. The V end lost 6 bases, the J end lost 1 base, and 13 bases lay between the germline ends. CDR3 bases: TGTGCCAGCAGTCAGAGCGGGTCTTCCTACGAGCAGTACTTC. Protein product: CASSQSGSSYEQYF.

The chain employs TRBV23-1 and TRBJ2-7, with D possibly being TRBD2 (7 bases). TRBV23-1 is assigned to the ORF class and has an uncertain function. CDR3 length: 15 amino acids. Trimming removed 2 bases from V and 5 bases from J, with 16 bases in between. The DNA for the CDR3 is TGCGCCAGCAGTCAAACAGGGAGGGTTGATAACGAGCAGTACTTC. This sequence encodes CASSQTGRVDNEQYF.

V is TRBV2 and J is TRBJ2-2; D is ambiguous. CDR1 is SNHLY, CDR2 FYNNEI, per germline. Trimming shortened V by 7 bases and J by 4 bases, and 10 bases separated the two germline ends. This CDR3 contains 13 residues. In nucleotides, the CDR3 is TGTGCCAGCACGAAGGGCTTCACCGGGGAGCTGTTTTTT. Its protein product is CASTKGFTGELFF.

The chain combines TRBV5-4 with TRBJ2-7, with TRBD2 identical over 11 bases. The CDR3 has 17 amino acids. V lost 8 bases and J lost 0; bases outside the gene matches: 13. Germline V gene data show CDR1 as SGHNT and CDR2 as YYREEE (reference sequence). The CDR3 protein is CASQAIGGLAASYEQYF. CDR3 nucleotides: TGTGCCAGTCAGGCAATTGGGGGACTAGCGGCCTCCTACGAGCAGTACTTC.

This chain links TRBV12-5 with TRBJ2-5; a weak D match, TRBD1 (6 bases). V lost 7 bases and J lost 5, with 14 bases in between. The CDR3 sequence is 13 residues long. Per germline, CDR1 LGHNT and CDR2 FRNRAP. The CDR3 here is CASVRTVLETQYF. The CDR3 nucleotides read TGTGCTAGTGTCCGGACAGTTCTTGAGACCCAGTACTTC.

The rearrangement uses TRBV6-1 and TRBJ1-4; D not resolved. Between the trimmed V and J ends, which lost 4 bases and 4 bases, there was a span of 10 bases. The CDR3 covers 14 residues. Per germline, CDR1 MNHNS and CDR2 SASEGT. This CDR3 is CASSVIRINEKLFF. The CDR3 nucleotides are TGTGCCAGCAGTGTTATCCGAATTAATGAAAAACTGTTTTTT.

V usage is TRBV27 and J usage is TRBJ2-5; D remains ambiguous. This CDR3 has 13 amino acids. V lost 3 bases, J lost 5 bases, and 10 bases lay in between. Germline V gene data show CDR1 as MNHEY and CDR2 as SMNVEV (reference sequence). The CDR3 DNA reads TGTGCCAGCAGTTTTCGACTGGGGGAGACCCAGTACTTC. Translated: CASSFRLGETQYF.

The chain combines TRBV6-5 with TRBJ2-5, with 9 bases matching TRBD2. The V segment lost 2 bases and the J segment 0 bases; nucleotides outside the gene matches: 4. CDR1 and CDR2 from the germline V gene are MNHEY and SVGAGI. CDR3 length: 16 amino acids. CDR3 protein: CASSYSLAGNQETQYF. In DNA, the CDR3 is TGTGCCAGCAGTTACAGCCTAGCGGGAAACCAAGAGACCCAGTACTTC.

The chain uses TRBV5-6 and TRBJ2-2; 10 positions match TRBD2. V was clipped by 0 bases and J by 5 bases; unmatched bases: 4. CDR1 is SGHDT and CDR2 is YYEEEE in the germline V gene. The CDR3 runs to 16 residues. The CDR3 DNA sequence: TGTGCCAGCAGCTTGGCGCTAGCGGGAGTAACCGGGGAGCTGTTTTTT. Translating it yields CASSLALAGVTGELFF.

The chain employs TRBV11-3 and TRBJ2-3, with D uncertain. Between the trimmed V and J ends, which lost 1 base and 2 bases, there was a span of 7 bases. This CDR3 contains 14 residues. Germline V lookup: CDR1 SGHNT, CDR2 YENEEA. The CDR3: CASSLGGFTDTQYF. As DNA, the CDR3 is TGTGCCAGCAGCTTAGGAGGCTTCACAGATACGCAGTATTTT.